The present T cell receptor beta chain was sequenced within a study of blood T cell repertoires in COVID-19. Overall study context: Acute and convalescent COVID-19 specimens originated in the United States, Italy and Spain. Sources were T cells, B-cell-depleted T cells, or PBMCs; the material itself was cDNA or gDNA.

Original processing methods: Reference gene primer amplification gave estimated nucleated cell counts. TCRdb's copy holds only in-frame clones and misses some; the assay was immunoSEQ multiplex PCR. D and trimming were read from the DNA, whereas the V and J calls and clone size are those reported in that table. The sample has around 250,000 clones; approximately 82% are singletons. This clone was picked up many times. The CDR3 is 14 amino acids. The V gene's germline CDR1 is ENHRY and CDR2 SYGVKD. V lost 10 bases to trimming and J lost 6 bases; unmatched junction nucleotides: 6. The chain couples TRBV10-3 to TRBJ2-2; 12 bases map to TRBD2. Sequences were obtained from peripheral blood. The sequence came from a woman under 30 with acute or convalescent COVID-19. The CDR3, as DNA: TGTGCCACCGAAAGGACTAGCGGGGCCGGGGAGCTGTTTTTT. It encodes CATERTSGAGELFF.